These 20 T cell receptor beta chains were sequenced from one sample in a study of shared clonotypes between healthy human individuals. Here immunoSEQ multiplex PCR was the method, and the copy in TCRdb shows in-frame clones only, minus some. The repertoire includes about 1.1 million clones, 70% to 80% of them detected once, and around 0.47% sits in the top ten. Material: memory CD4+ T cells from PBMCs. Specified subset: CD45RA-negative fraction. These receptors all stem from a man between 18 and 35 years old in good health. Some clones in this sample may be carry-over from other donors' samples.

The sample holds a few counts of this clone. Other DNA sequences in this specimen translate into the identical CDR3. V usage is TRBV9 and J usage is TRBJ1-1; no firm D call. Trimming stripped 1 base from V and 2 bases from J, with 6 bases between. The CDR3 consists of 13 residues. Germline V lookup: CDR1 SGDLS, CDR2 YYNGEE. The CDR3 is CASSVSANTEAFF. In DNA form, the CDR3 reads TGTGCCAGCAGCGTATCGGCCAACACTGAAGCTTTCTTT. Using reference TRBV9 and TRBJ1-1 for the parts outside the CDR3, the full variable domain is DSGVTQTPKHLITATGQRVTLRCSPRSGDLSVYWYQQSLDQGLQFLIQYYNGEERAKGNILERFSAQQFPDLHSELNLSSLELGDSALYFCASSVSANTEAFFGQGTRLTVV.

This clone was seen a few times. The rearrangement links TRBV19 to TRBJ2-2; D remains ambiguous. V was trimmed by 3 bases and J by 1 base, leaving 6 bases between them. This CDR3 has 14 amino acids. The germline gives CDR1 LNHDA, CDR2 SQIVND (reference sequence). The CDR3 sequence: CASSMRRNTGELFF. In DNA, the CDR3 is TGTGCCAGTAGTATGAGGCGGAACACCGGGGAGCTGTTTTTT.

The chain has TRBV7-2 and TRBJ2-7, with 7 bases matching TRBD1. V lost 4 bases and J lost 2; bases outside the gene matches: 8. CDR3 length equals 15 residues. Germline V gives CDR1 SGHTA, CDR2 FQGNSA. The CDR3 is CASSSRQGPAYEQYF. The CDR3 DNA follows: TGTGCCAGCAGCTCCCGACAGGGCCCGGCCTACGAGCAGTACTTC. The variable domain in full, completed from reference TRBV7-2 and TRBJ2-7, reads GAGVSQSPSNKVTEKGKDVELRCDPISGHTALYWYRQSLGQGLEFLIYFQGNSAPDKSGLPSDRFSAERTGGSVSTLTIQRTQQEDSAVYLCASSSRQGPAYEQYFGPGTRLTVT.

The V and J genes are TRBV9 and TRBJ2-7; 9 positions match TRBD2. The CDR3 contains 15 residues. With 4 bases clipped from V and 5 bases from J, the junction kept 10 bases outside the gene matches. CDR1 and CDR2 from the germline V gene are SGDLS and YYNGEE. The CDR3 is CASSPRSGTSHEQYF. In DNA form, the CDR3 reads TGTGCCAGCAGCCCCCGCTCGGGGACTAGCCACGAGCAGTACTTC.

The chain combines TRBV4-1 with TRBJ1-3; possible D gene TRBD1, 5 bases. The germline CDR1 and CDR2 sequences are MGHRA and YSYEKL. The CDR3 consists of 17 residues. V gave up 0 bases and J gave up 0 bases, with 12 bases separating them. CDR3 sequence: CASSQDLGAFSGNTIYF. CDR3 coding DNA: TGCGCCAGCAGCCAAGATCTTGGGGCATTCTCTGGAAACACCATATATTTT.

The V call is TRBV11-2, the J call TRBJ2-3, with 8 bases identical to TRBD2. The germline CDR1 and CDR2 sequences are SGHAT and FQNNGV. Germline trimming cut 1 base from V and 6 bases from J; bases unmatched to any gene: 6. There are 15 residues in the CDR3. The CDR3 sequence is CASSLGVAGLDTQYF. The CDR3, as DNA: TGTGCCAGCAGCTTAGGGGTAGCGGGATTGGATACGCAGTATTTT.

The chain recombines TRBV7-2 with TRBJ2-1; 8 bases are shared with TRBD1. In germline, CDR1 is SGHTA, CDR2 FQGNSA. This CDR3 region has 16 residues. Germline trimming cut 0 bases from V and 7 bases from J; bases unmatched to any gene: 8. CDR3 sequence: CASSLATSRGLNEQFF. CDR3 nucleotides: TGTGCCAGCAGCTTAGCCACTTCCAGGGGGCTGAATGAGCAGTTCTTC.

V and J are TRBV28 and TRBJ2-4; D is ambiguous. With 5 bases removed from V and 1 base from J, the gap between germline ends came to 12 bases. Germline V gives CDR1 MDHEN, CDR2 SYDVKM. The CDR3 is 15 amino acids. CDR3 sequence reads: CASSAVVRAKNIQYF. CDR3 coding DNA: TGTGCCAGCAGTGCCGTTGTGCGGGCCAAAAACATTCAGTACTTC.

V gene TRBV6-5 combines with J gene TRBJ2-7, with 15 nucleotides matching TRBD2. The CDR3 extends over 15 amino acids. Trimming removed 5 bases from V and 6 bases from J; junction bases left unmatched: 5. The germline V gene has CDR1 MNHEY and CDR2 SVGAGI. The chain's CDR3 is CASSPGLAGGPEQYF. The CDR3, as DNA: TGTGCCAGCAGTCCGGGACTAGCGGGAGGCCCCGAGCAGTACTTC.

Notes on this clone: Given a much more abundant clone one base away, this may be a read error. The chain employs TRBV5-4 and TRBJ2-7, with 10 bases lining up with TRBD2. V lost 2 bases, J lost 7 bases, and 9 bases stayed unmatched. CDR3 length: 15 amino acids. Germline loops: CDR1 SGHNT, CDR2 YYREEE (reference sequence). The CDR3 nucleotides are TGTGCCAGCAGCTTAGGTCTAGCGGGAGTTCAAGAGCAGTACTTC. Translation: CASSLGLAGVQEQYF.

V is TRBV10-3 and J is TRBJ2-5, with unresolved D. CDR3 length equals 15 residues. The V end was cut by 2 bases, the J end by 5 bases, with 15 bases between. Germline V gene lookup returns CDR1 ENHRY and CDR2 SYGVKD. This chain's CDR3 is CAISEGDRNGETQYF. The DNA for the CDR3 is TGTGCCATCAGTGAGGGAGACCGAAACGGGGAGACCCAGTACTTC.

The genes are TRBV28 and TRBJ1-5; D uncertain. The CDR3 has 15 amino acids. Trimming removed 3 bases at V and 9 bases at J, with 18 bases between. CDR1 and CDR2 (germline): MDHEN, SYDVKM. The CDR3 spells CASSLGRAQSRPQHF. DNA for the CDR3: TGTGCCAGCAGTTTGGGAAGGGCACAATCACGGCCCCAGCATTTT.

The gene calls are TRBV5-1 and TRBJ2-4, with 9 bases lining up with TRBD1. Losses at the gene ends were 1 base for V and 6 bases for J; bases not matched to a gene: 5. CDR1 and CDR2 (germline): SGHRS, YFSETQ. The CDR3 is 15 residues long. CDR3 nucleotides: TGCGCCAGCAGCTTGTTCGAGACAGGGGGAAACATTCAGTACTTC. Translation: CASSLFETGGNIQYF.

This sequence joins TRBV5-5 and TRBJ2-7; 8 nucleotides align to TRBD2. Germline V gene data show CDR1 as SGHKS and CDR2 as YYEKEE (reference sequence). J was trimmed by 6 bases and V by 3 bases; bases with no gene match: 11. The CDR3 has 15 residues. CDR3 sequence (DNA): TGTGCCAGCAGCTCGGAGCGGGAGATCGGAAGCGAGCAGTACTTC. Protein sequence: CASSSEREIGSEQYF.

The chain recombines TRBV28 with TRBJ2-5, with TRBD1 identical over 9 bases. Losses at the gene ends were 4 bases for V and 5 bases for J; bases not matched to a gene: 11. CDR1 and CDR2 (germline): MDHEN, SYDVKM. The CDR3 has 16 residues. Here the CDR3 DNA reads TGTGCCAGCAGTTCCGGGACAGGGAGTACTTTGGAGACCCAGTACTTC. This translates into CASSSGTGSTLETQYF.

In the case of this clone: The final CDR3 position lacks the conserved phenylalanine or tryptophan, pointing to a likely read error. It is unclear where the CDR3 begins or ends on the DNA, so no DNA is shown, and the CDR3 is as TCRdb lists it. The chain recombines TRBV6-1 with TRBJ2-7; the table's D call TRBD1 went unverified against the DNA. Germline CDR1 is MNHNS and CDR2 is SASEGT. The CDR3 extends over 14 residues, inclusive of both ends. Here the CDR3 reads CASSQGGIRQGANI.

The chain combines TRBV20-1 with TRBJ2-5; D unresolved. CDR3 size: 10 residues. V was pared by 5 bases and J by 5 bases, with 6 bases between. Per the germline V gene, CDR1 is DFQATT and CDR2 is SNEGSKA (reference sequence). The CDR3 DNA is TGCAGTGCTGAAATGGAGACCCAGTACTTC. Its translation: CSAEMETQYF.

To note about this clone: Other nucleotide sequences from this sample produce the same CDR3. The V gene is TRBV18, the J gene TRBJ2-3; TRBD1 matches at 9 bases. Germline V gives CDR1 KGHSH, CDR2 LQKENI. Unmatched junction bases numbered 5, after V lost 3 bases and J lost 4 bases. The CDR3 extends over 15 amino acids. CDR3 protein: CASSPRQGGADTQYF. Written as DNA, the CDR3 is TGTGCCAGCTCACCTCGACAGGGGGGGGCAGATACGCAGTATTTT.

The chain links TRBV18 to TRBJ2-4; no reliable D call. CDR1 and CDR2 (germline): KGHSH, LQKENI. V was trimmed by 0 bases and J by 0 bases, leaving 9 bases between them. CDR3 size: 16 residues. CDR3 DNA: TGTGCCAGCTCACCACCTAGATCGCTAGCCAAAAACATTCAGTACTTC. Amino acid sequence: CASSPPRSLAKNIQYF. The full variable domain, completed using reference TRBV18 and TRBJ2-4, is NAGVMQNPRHLVRRRGQEARLRCSPMKGHSHVYWYRQLPEEGLKFMVYLQKENIIDESGMPKERFSAEFPKEGPSILRIQQVVRGDSAAYFCASSPPRSLAKNIQYFGAGTRLSVL.

This clone was seen a single time. V usage is TRBV23-1 and J usage is TRBJ1-1, with 8 bases identical to TRBD1. TRBV23-1 is filed as an ORF, its function uncertain. The length of the CDR3 is 16 residues. The V segment lost 10 bases and the J segment 1 base; nucleotides outside the gene matches: 14. In DNA form, the CDR3 reads TGCGCCACAGAGCCAGGGGGCCTCCGGTCGAACACTGAAGCTTTCTTT. Residues: CATEPGGLRSNTEAFF.